These 6 T cell receptor beta chains originate from one sample sequenced in a study of cytomegalovirus exposure and HLA in healthy donors (dated by TCRdb to 2017 to 2019). Receptors were amplified or captured by the immunoSEQ multiplex PCR assay. A mixture of 60 forward primers for TCR Vbeta segments and 13 reverse primers for TCR Jbeta segments was used in the multiplex PCR. TCRdb took this table from immuneACCESS and kept in-frame rearrangements with V and J called. Such tables lack part of the clones; where checked against another copy, unresolved V genes explain under half of the gap, and the rest is unexplained. The sample profile shows 95,000 to 150,000 clones; roughly four fifths of them were found once. Clones ranked in the top ten supply around 2% of the sample. Sequenced input: PBMCs. The receptors stem from a man aged 18 to 29 in good health and CMV-seronegative.

This clone was detected only a few times. The chain's CDR3 is CASSQDAGNGGEAFF. The CDR3 DNA reads as TGCGCCAGCAGCCAAGATGCGGGTAATGGCGGTGAAGCTTTCTTT. V usage is TRBV4-3 and J usage is TRBJ1-1, with unresolved D. The CDR3 spans 15 residues. Per germline, CDR1 LGHNA and CDR2 YSLEER. The V end was cut by 0 bases, the J end by 7 bases, with 15 bases between.

The J gene is TRBJ1-1, the V gene TRBV5-1; D is ambiguous. CDR1 is SGHRS and CDR2 is YFSETQ in the germline V gene. Trimming took off 0 bases at V and 7 bases at J, with 10 bases between the two ends. The CDR3 spans 13 residues. DNA of the CDR3: TGCGCCAGCAGCTTGGAGGCGGGCTTTGAAGCTTTCTTT. It is translated as CASSLEAGFEAFF.

The CDR3: CASSQTDRGAYSNQPQHF. For the CDR3, the DNA is TGCGCCAGCAGCCAAACGGACAGGGGGGCCTATAGCAATCAGCCCCAGCATTTT. V is TRBV5-1 and J is TRBJ1-5; 10 nucleotides agree with TRBD1. The germline gives CDR1 SGHRS, CDR2 YFSETQ. The CDR3 length is 18 residues. Trimming cost V 4 bases and J 0 bases; bases outside gene matches: 10.

This chain joins TRBV11-2 and TRBJ1-4; D is ambiguous. V gave up 0 bases and J gave up 5 bases, with 7 bases separating them. Germline values: CDR1 SGHAT, CDR2 FQNNGV. The CDR3 consists of 14 residues. The CDR3: CASSLEAVNEKLFF. DNA of the CDR3: TGTGCCAGCAGCTTAGAGGCAGTGAATGAAAAACTGTTTTTT.

The chain links TRBV15 to TRBJ2-3; 10 nucleotides agree with TRBD2. The V gene end was trimmed by 1 base and the J gene end by 5 bases; junction bases not matched to a gene: 12. Germline assignment: CDR1 LNHNV and CDR2 YYDKDF (reference sequence). The CDR3 totals 18 residues. The CDR3 sequence: CATSRGGEAGGQGDTQYF. The CDR3 coding sequence is TGTGCCACCAGCAGAGGAGGGGAAGCGGGGGGGCAGGGAGATACGCAGTATTTT.

The chain combines TRBV9 with TRBJ2-3; TRBD2 agrees at 10 bases. V gave up 4 bases and J gave up 3 bases; unmatched junction bases: 11. The CDR3 covers 17 residues. Per the germline V gene, CDR1 is SGDLS and CDR2 is YYNGEE. The CDR3 DNA follows: TGTGCCAGCAGCCCCAAGGAACTAGCGGGGCCGACAGATACGCAGTATTTT. Encoded protein: CASSPKELAGPTDTQYF.